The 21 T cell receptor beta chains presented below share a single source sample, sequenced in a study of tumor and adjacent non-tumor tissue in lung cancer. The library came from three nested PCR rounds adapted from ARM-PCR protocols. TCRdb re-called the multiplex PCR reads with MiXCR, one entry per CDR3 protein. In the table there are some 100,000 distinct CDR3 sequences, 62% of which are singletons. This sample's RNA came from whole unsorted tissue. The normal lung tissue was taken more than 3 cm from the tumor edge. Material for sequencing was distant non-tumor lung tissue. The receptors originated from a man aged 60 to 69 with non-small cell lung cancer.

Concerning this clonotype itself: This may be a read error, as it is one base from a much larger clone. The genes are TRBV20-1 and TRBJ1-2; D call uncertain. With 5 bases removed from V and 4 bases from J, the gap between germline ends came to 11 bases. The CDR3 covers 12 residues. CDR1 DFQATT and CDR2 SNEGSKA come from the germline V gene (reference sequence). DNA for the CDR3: TGCAGTGCTCAAGACATGGGCTATGGCTACACCTTC. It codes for CSAQDMGYGYTF.

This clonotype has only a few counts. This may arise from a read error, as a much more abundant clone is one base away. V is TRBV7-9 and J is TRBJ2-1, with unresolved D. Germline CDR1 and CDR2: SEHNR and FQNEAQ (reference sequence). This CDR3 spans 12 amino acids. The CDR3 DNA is TGTGCCAGCAGTCCTACGAGCAATGGGCAGTTCTTC. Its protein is CASSPTSNGQFF.

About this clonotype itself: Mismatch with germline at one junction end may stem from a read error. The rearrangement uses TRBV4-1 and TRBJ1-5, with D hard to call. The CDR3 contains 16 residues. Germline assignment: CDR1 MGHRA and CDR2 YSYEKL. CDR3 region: CASSQDPVNSNQLQHF. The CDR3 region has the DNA TGCGCCAGCAGCCAAGATCCAGTAAATAGCAATCAGCTCCAGCATTTT.

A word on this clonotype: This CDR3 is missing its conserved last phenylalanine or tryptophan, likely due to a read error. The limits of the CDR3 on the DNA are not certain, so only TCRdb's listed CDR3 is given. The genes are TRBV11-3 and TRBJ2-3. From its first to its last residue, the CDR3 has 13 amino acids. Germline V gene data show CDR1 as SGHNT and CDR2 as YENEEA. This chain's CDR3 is CASSLVGEDARYY.

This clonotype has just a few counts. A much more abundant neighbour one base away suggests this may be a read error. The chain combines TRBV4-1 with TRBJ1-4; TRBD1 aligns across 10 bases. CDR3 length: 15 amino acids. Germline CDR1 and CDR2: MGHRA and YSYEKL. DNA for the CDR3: TGCGCCAGCATCCAAGCGGACAGGGGGGAGGAAAAACTGTTTTTT. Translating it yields CASIQADRGEEKLFF.

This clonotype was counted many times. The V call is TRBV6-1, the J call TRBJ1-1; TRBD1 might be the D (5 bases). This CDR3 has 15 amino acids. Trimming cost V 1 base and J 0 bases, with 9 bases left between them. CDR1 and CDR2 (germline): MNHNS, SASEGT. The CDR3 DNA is TGTGCCAGCAGTGAAGAAGGACAATTGAACACTGAAGCTTTCTTT. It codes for CASSEEGQLNTEAFF.

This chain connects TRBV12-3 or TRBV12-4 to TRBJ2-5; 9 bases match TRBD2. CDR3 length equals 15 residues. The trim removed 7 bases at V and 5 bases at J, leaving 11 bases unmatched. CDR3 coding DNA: TGTGCCAGCAACCCTAGCGGGGAGGGCCGTGAGACCCAGTACTTC. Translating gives CASNPSGEGRETQYF.

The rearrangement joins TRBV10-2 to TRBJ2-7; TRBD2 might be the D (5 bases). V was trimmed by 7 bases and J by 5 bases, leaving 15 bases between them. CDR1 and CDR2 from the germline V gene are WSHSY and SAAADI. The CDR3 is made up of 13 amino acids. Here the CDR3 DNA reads TGCGCCAGCAAGGCGAGGGTGATGGACGAGCAGTACTTC. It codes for CASKARVMDEQYF.

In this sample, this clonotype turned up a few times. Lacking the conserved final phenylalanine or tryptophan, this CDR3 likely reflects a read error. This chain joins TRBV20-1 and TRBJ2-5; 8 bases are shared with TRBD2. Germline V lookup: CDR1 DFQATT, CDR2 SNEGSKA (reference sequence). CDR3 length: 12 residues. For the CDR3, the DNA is TGTAGTGCAGGGACTAGTGGGGAGACCCAGTACTTA. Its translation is CSAGTSGETQYL.

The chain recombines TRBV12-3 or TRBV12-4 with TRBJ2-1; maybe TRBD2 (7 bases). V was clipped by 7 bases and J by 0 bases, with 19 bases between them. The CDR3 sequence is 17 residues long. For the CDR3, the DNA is TGTGCCAGCACTAAGGGGGGGCTGCGGGACTCCTACAATGAGCAGTTCTTC. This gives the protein CASTKGGLRDSYNEQFF.

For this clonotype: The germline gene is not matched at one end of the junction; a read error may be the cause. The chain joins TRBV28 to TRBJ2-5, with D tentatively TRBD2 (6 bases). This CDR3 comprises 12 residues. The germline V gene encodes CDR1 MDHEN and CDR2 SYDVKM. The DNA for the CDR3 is TGTGACAGCAGCCTGGGGGGAAAGACCCAGCACTTC. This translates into CDSSLGGKTQHF.

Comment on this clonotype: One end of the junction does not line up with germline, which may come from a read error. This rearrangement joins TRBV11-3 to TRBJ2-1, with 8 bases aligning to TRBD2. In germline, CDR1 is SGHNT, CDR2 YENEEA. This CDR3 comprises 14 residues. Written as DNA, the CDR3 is TGTGTCAGCAACTCGAGCGGGAGTACCCTTGAGCAGTTCTTC. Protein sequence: CVSNSSGSTLEQFF.

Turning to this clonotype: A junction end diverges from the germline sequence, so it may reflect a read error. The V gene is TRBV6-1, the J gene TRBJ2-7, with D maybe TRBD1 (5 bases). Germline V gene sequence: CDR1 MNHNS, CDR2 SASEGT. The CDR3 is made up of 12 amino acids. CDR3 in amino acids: CASSERGYELYF. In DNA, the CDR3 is TGTGCCAGCAGTGAAAGGGGCTATGAGCTGTACTTC.

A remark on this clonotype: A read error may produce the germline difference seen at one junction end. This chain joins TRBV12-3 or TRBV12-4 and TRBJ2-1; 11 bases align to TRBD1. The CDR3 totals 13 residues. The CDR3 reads CGSRLSDRGRQFF. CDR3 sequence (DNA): TGTGGCAGCAGACTTTCGGACAGGGGGCGGCAGTTCTTC.

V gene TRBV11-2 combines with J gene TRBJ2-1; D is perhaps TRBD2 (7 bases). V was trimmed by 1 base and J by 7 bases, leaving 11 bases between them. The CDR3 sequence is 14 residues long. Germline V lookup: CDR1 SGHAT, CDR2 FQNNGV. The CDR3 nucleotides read TGTGCCAGCAGCTTAGTGGGAGGGGGAAATGAGCAGTTCTTC. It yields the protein CASSLVGGGNEQFF.

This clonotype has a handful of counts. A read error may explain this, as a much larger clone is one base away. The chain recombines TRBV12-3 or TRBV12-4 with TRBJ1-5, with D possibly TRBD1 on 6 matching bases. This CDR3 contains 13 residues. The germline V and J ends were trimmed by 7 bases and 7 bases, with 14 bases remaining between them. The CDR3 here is CASKRTEGQPQHF. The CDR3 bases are TGTGCCAGCAAGCGGACAGAGGGACAGCCCCAGCATTTT.

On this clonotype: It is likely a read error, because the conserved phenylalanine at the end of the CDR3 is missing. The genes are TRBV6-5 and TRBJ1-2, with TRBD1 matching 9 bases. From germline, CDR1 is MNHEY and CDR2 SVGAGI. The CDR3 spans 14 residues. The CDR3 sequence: CACSEDRGNYGYTL. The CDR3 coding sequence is TGTGCCTGCAGCGAGGACAGGGGAAACTATGGCTACACCTTA.

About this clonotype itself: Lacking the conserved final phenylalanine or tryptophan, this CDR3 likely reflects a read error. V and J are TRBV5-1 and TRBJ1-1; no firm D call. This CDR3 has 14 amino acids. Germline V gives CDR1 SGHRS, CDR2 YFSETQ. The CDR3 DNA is TGCGCCAGTAGCTATATTCGAGGAGGTACTGAAGCTTTCTCT. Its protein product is CASSYIRGGTEAFS.

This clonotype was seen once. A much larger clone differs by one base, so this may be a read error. CDR3 protein: CASSLGSREQYF. The CDR3 region has the DNA TGTGCCAGCAGCTTGGGCTCTCGTGAGCAGTACTTC. The V gene is TRBV7-9, the J gene TRBJ2-7, with D unresolved. Looked up from germline, CDR1 is SEHNR and CDR2 is FQNEAQ (reference sequence). Trimming removed 3 bases from V and 7 bases from J, with 10 bases in between. The CDR3 contains 12 residues.

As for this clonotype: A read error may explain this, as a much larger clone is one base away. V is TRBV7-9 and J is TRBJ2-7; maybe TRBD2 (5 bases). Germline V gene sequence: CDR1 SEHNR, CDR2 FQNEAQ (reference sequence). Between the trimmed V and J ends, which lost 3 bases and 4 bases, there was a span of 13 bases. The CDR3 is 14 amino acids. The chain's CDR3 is CASSLSSRSYEQYF. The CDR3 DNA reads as TGTGCCAGCAGCTTGTCTAGCAGGAGTTACGAGCAGTACTTC.

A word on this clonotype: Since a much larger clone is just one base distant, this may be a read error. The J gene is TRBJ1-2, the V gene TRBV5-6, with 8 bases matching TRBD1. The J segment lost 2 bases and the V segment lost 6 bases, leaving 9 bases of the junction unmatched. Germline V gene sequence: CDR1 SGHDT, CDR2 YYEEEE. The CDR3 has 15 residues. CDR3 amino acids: CASTIMRTGNYGYTF. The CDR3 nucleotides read TGTGCCAGCACCATTATGAGGACAGGGAACTATGGCTACACCTTC. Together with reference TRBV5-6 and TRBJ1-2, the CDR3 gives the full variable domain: DAGVTQSPTHLIKTRGQQVTLRCSPKSGHDTVSWYQQALGQGPQFIFQYYEEEERQRGNFPDRFSGHQFPNYSSELNVNALLLGDSALYLCASTIMRTGNYGYTFGSGTRLTVV.